The 8 T cell receptor beta chains presented below share a single source sample, sequenced in a study of blood T cells in healthy people across ages. A second about 7 to 12 cycle PCR used barcoded and J-beta primers. TCRdb reanalysed the 5' RACE reads using MiXCR and keeps one entry per CDR3 protein. Counted here are approximately 320,000 distinct CDR3 sequences, roughly 26% occurring once; the ten biggest clones make up 25% to 35%. Sequencing used blood. Receptor source: a woman in her seventies in good health.

The chain recombines TRBV4-3 with TRBJ1-2; D remains ambiguous. Germline V gene lookup returns CDR1 LGHNA and CDR2 YSLEER. V was pared by 0 bases and J by 2 bases, with 10 bases between. This CDR3 contains 15 residues. CDR3 in DNA: TGCGCCAGCAGCCAAGATCTAGCGGCGAACTATGGCTACACCTTC. Protein sequence: CASSQDLAANYGYTF.

The chain carries TRBV6-2 or TRBV6-3 and TRBJ1-4; D is ambiguous. In germline, CDR1 is MNHEY, CDR2 SVGEGT. Trimming removed 0 bases from V and 5 bases from J, with 10 bases in between. This CDR3 region has 15 residues. CDR3 bases: TGTGCCAGCAGTTACTCAGACACCAGGAATGAAAAACTGTTTTTT. This encodes CASSYSDTRNEKLFF.

The chain carries TRBV3-1 and TRBJ1-1; D is uncertain. The CDR3 extends over 16 amino acids. Trimming removed 4 bases from V and 5 bases from J, with 20 bases in between. Per germline, CDR1 LGHDT and CDR2 YNNKEL (reference sequence). CDR3 loop: CASSRLSGVSSTEAFF. For the CDR3, the DNA is TGTGCCAGCAGCCGTCTCTCCGGGGTCTCTTCTACTGAAGCTTTCTTT. Full variable domain (outside the CDR3, taken from reference TRBV3-1 and TRBJ1-1): DTAVSQTPKYLVTQMGNDKSIKCEQNLGHDTMYWYKQDSKKFLKIMFSYNNKELIINETVPNRFSPKSPDKAHLNLHINSLELGDSAVYFCASSRLSGVSSTEAFFGQGTRLTVV.

This clonotype appeared many times. The rearrangement links TRBV29-1 to TRBJ1-1; no clear D. Germline V gives CDR1 SQVTM, CDR2 ANQGSEA. The CDR3 runs 13 residues. V was cut by 2 bases and J by 6 bases, with 13 bases left in between. The DNA of the CDR3 is TGCAGCGTTGAATCCTTATTGGGAGCTGAAGCTTTCTTT. Translated, it gives CSVESLLGAEAFF.

The chain employs TRBV28 and TRBJ2-2; 9 nucleotides agree with TRBD2. The germline V gene has CDR1 MDHEN and CDR2 SYDVKM. V was clipped by 6 bases and J by 1 base; unmatched bases: 3. CDR3 size: 15 residues. The DNA for the CDR3 is TGTGCCAGCAGAGCTAGCGGGATGAACACCGGGGAGCTGTTTTTT. This sequence encodes CASRASGMNTGELFF.

The J gene is TRBJ2-5, the V gene TRBV7-6; 9 bases are a match to TRBD2. After removal of 5 bases from V and 2 bases from J, the junction contained 6 bases not matched to a gene. The CDR3 covers 15 residues. Germline V CDR1 and CDR2: SGHVS, FNYEAQ. The CDR3 nucleotides read TGTGCCAGCAGCCTTGGACTAGCGAGACAAGAGACCCAGTACTTC. Its protein product is CASSLGLARQETQYF. Full variable domain (remainder filled in from reference TRBV7-6 and TRBJ2-5): GAGVSQSPRYKVTKRGQDVALRCDPISGHVSLYWYRQALGQGPEFLTYFNYEAQQDKSGLPNDRFSAERPEGSISTLTIQRTEQRDSAMYRCASSLGLARQETQYFGPGTRLLVL.

This chain uses TRBV9 with TRBJ2-1; TRBD2 aligns across 8 bases. The end of the DNA is better explained by TRBJ2-5, so the J call may be wrong. CDR1 is SGDLS and CDR2 is YYNGEE in the germline V gene. This CDR3 is 15 amino acids long. CDR3 sequence: CASSVGTGGPKSQYF. CDR3 nucleotide sequence: TGTGCCAGCAGCGTAGGGACGGGAGGGCCTAAGTCCCAGTACTTC.

The chain is built from TRBV5-6 and TRBJ2-1; D may match TRBD1 or TRBD2 (5 bases each). The V and J ends lost 7 bases and 16 bases respectively, with 24 bases between them. Germline CDR1 SGHDT, CDR2 YYEEEE. The CDR3 loop spans 13 amino acids. CDR3 residues: CASAKNQGRGPFF. Here the CDR3 DNA reads TGTGCCAGCGCCAAGAACCAGGGACGGGGTCCCTTCTTC.